The rows below give T cell receptor beta chains drawn from one sample of a study of T-cell reconstitution after alpha-beta-depleted transplantation in children. TCRdb independently ran MiXCR on the PCR reads; one entry per CDR3 protein. In the table there are about 610,000 distinct CDR3 sequences, about 10% of which are singletons. The sequenced sample was PBMCs from the stem cell graft donor, obtained from the stem cell graft. The receptor set was obtained from a human donor who donated a stem cell graft to a child with acute myeloid leukemia. Both conserved end residues are part of each CDR3. Each record gives: V gene, D gene, clone size, J gene, CDR3 protein, CDR3 DNA. The D gene is left open where the match is weak. For some rows the clone size is stated as once, few or many, or as a class when expanded; others skip it.

V gene: TRBV30; D gene: TRBD1; clone size: few; J gene: TRBJ2-1; CDR3 protein: CAWSSLGQQGYNEQFF; CDR3 DNA: TGTGCCTGGAGTTCATTGGGCCAACAGGGGTACAATGAGCAGTTCTTC
V gene: TRBV5-1; D gene: .; clone size: .; J gene: TRBJ2-7; CDR3 protein: CASSLDGQTYEQYF; CDR3 DNA: TGCGCCAGCAGCTTGGATGGTCAAACCTACGAGCAGTACTTC
V gene: TRBV29-1; D gene: TRBD2; clone size: many; J gene: TRBJ2-3; CDR3 protein: CSVGSGRAPDTQYF; CDR3 DNA: TGCAGCGTTGGTAGCGGGAGGGCCCCAGATACGCAGTATTTT
V gene: TRBV20-1; D gene: .; clone size: many; J gene: TRBJ2-2; CDR3 protein: CSAPGTTNTGELFF; CDR3 DNA: TGCAGTGCCCCCGGGACAACGAACACCGGGGAGCTGTTTTTT
V gene: TRBV20-1; D gene: TRBD1; clone size: few; J gene: TRBJ2-3; CDR3 protein: CSARGQGNTQYF; CDR3 DNA: TGCAGTGCTAGAGGACAGGGGAATACGCAGTATTTT
V gene: TRBV12-3/TRBV12-4; D gene: .; clone size: .; J gene: TRBJ2-5; CDR3 protein: CASSPGEARNQETQYF; CDR3 DNA: TGTGCCAGCAGTCCAGGGGAAGCGCGTAACCAAGAGACCCAGTACTTC
V gene: TRBV7-3; D gene: TRBD2; clone size: few; J gene: TRBJ2-3; CDR3 protein: CASSSRTSGSADTQYF; CDR3 DNA: TGTGCCAGCAGCTCCCGGACTAGCGGGAGTGCAGATACGCAGTATTTT
V gene: TRBV5-1; D gene: TRBD1; clone size: .; J gene: TRBJ1-5; CDR3 protein: CASSFSPGQESQHF; CDR3 DNA: TGCGCCAGCAGCTTTTCCCCGGGACAGGAGTCCCAGCATTTT
V gene: TRBV5-1; D gene: .; clone size: few; J gene: TRBJ2-3; CDR3 protein: CASSYREFRTDTQYF; CDR3 DNA: TGCGCCAGCAGCTACAGGGAATTCCGTACAGATACGCAGTATTTT
V gene: TRBV5-1; D gene: TRBD2; clone size: .; J gene: TRBJ2-2; CDR3 protein: CASTLAGSNTGELFF; CDR3 DNA: TGCGCCAGCACACTAGCGGGCTCGAACACCGGGGAGCTGTTTTTT
V gene: TRBV29-1; D gene: .; clone size: few; J gene: TRBJ1-1; CDR3 protein: CSVGVGEGTEAFF; CDR3 DNA: TGCAGCGTTGGGGTGGGCGAGGGAACTGAAGCTTTCTTT